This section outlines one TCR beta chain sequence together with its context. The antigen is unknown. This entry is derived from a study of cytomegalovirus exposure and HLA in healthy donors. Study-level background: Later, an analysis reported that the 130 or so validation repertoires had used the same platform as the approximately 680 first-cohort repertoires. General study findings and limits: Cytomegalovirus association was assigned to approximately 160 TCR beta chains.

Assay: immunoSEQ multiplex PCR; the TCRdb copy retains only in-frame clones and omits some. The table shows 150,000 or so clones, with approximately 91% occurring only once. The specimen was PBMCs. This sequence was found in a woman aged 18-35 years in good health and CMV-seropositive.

The CDR3 spells CASRLNTGGSYNEQFF. The DNA of the CDR3 is TGTGCCAGCAGACTCAATACAGGGGGATCCTACAATGAGCAGTTCTTC. The rearrangement uses TRBV13 and TRBJ2-1; 8 bases match TRBD1. The trim removed 6 bases at V and 1 base at J, leaving 8 bases unmatched. The germline V gene encodes CDR1 PRHDT and CDR2 FYEKMQ (reference sequence). This CDR3 comprises 16 residues.